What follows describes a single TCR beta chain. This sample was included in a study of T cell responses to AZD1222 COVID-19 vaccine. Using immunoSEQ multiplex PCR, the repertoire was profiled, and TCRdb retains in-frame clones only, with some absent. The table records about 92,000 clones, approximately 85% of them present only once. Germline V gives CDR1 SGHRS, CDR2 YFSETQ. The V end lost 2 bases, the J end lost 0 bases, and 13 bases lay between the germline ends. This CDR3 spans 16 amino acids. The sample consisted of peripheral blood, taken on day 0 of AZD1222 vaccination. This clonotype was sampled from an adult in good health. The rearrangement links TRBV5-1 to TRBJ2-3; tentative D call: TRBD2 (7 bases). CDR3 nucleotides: TGCGCCAGCAGCTTACTTGGGGGGGCTAGCACAGATACGCAGTATTTT. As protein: CASSLLGGASTDTQYF.